One sample yielded the 24 T cell receptor beta chains listed below, sequenced in a study of control samples from healthy donors and cancer patients. Sequenced by immunoSEQ multiplex PCR; TCRdb stores in-frame clones only, minus some. The table lists about 180,000 clones, more than 90% of them singletons. The sample consisted of blood. Receptors originate from a young man in good health.

Notes on this clone: Other DNA sequences in the sample encode the same CDR3. V usage is TRBV9 and J usage is TRBJ2-1; D is ambiguous. This CDR3 region has 11 residues. V lost 2 bases and J 7 bases, leaving 4 bases between the germline ends. CDR1 and CDR2 from the germline V gene are SGDLS and YYNGEE. CDR3 region: CASSVDNEQFF. The CDR3, as DNA: TGTGCCAGCAGCGTGGATAATGAGCAGTTCTTC. The full variable domain, with the rest looked up from reference TRBV9 and TRBJ2-1, is DSGVTQTPKHLITATGQRVTLRCSPRSGDLSVYWYQQSLDQGLQFLIQYYNGEERAKGNILERFSAQQFPDLHSELNLSSLELGDSALYFCASSVDNEQFFGPGTRLTVL.

The V call is TRBV10-1, the J call TRBJ2-1; possible D gene TRBD2, 5 bases. CDR1 is WNHNN, CDR2 SYGVQD, per germline (reference sequence). CDR3 size: 17 residues. V was shortened by 0 bases and J by 0 bases, with 12 bases between the two germline ends. The CDR3 spells CASSESIGLSSYNEQFF. The CDR3 nucleotides read TGCGCCAGCAGTGAGTCCATAGGACTTAGCTCCTACAATGAGCAGTTCTTC.

The chain joins TRBV24-1 to TRBJ1-2; D gene ambiguous. CDR1 and CDR2 (germline): KGHDR, SFDVKD. Trimming took off 3 bases at V and 7 bases at J, with 8 bases between the two ends. There are 12 residues in the CDR3. DNA of the CDR3: TGTGCCACCAGTGATAAGGCAGGTGGCTACACCTTC. Protein sequence: CATSDKAGGYTF.

This chain joins TRBV5-1 and TRBJ1-2; D unclear. Germline V gives CDR1 SGHRS, CDR2 YFSETQ. V lost 4 bases to trimming and J lost 0 bases, with 10 bases between them. The CDR3 is 14 amino acids. The CDR3 DNA reads as TGCGCCAGCAGCCCCCTAACCACTAACTATGGCTACACCTTC. Amino acids: CASSPLTTNYGYTF.

The chain links TRBV11-2 to TRBJ2-1, with D possibly TRBD2 on 5 matching bases. This CDR3 has 16 amino acids. V was pared by 5 bases and J by 6 bases, with 20 bases between. From germline, CDR1 is SGHAT and CDR2 FQNNGV. CDR3 DNA: TGTGCCAGCAGCCCCCACGGGGTAATTGCTCTCAATGAGCAGTTCTTC. It translates to CASSPHGVIALNEQFF.

This clone was seen only once. The V call is TRBV25-1, the J call TRBJ2-7, with 14 positions matching TRBD2. V lost 3 bases, J lost 13 bases, and 2 bases stayed unmatched. CDR1 is MGHDK, CDR2 SYGVNS, per germline. This CDR3 spans 12 amino acids. CDR3 nucleotides: TGTGCCAGCAGTGAGGGACTAGCGGGGGTCTACTTC. Translating gives CASSEGLAGVYF.

V is TRBV7-3 and J is TRBJ2-7; TRBD1 matches 9 bases. Germline V CDR1 and CDR2: SGHTA, FQGTGA. V was clipped by 0 bases and J by 0 bases; unmatched bases: 6. The CDR3 is 17 residues long. DNA for the CDR3: TGTGCCAGCAGCTTAACACAGGGGGCGGGCGGCTCCTACGAGCAGTACTTC. Translated: CASSLTQGAGGSYEQYF.

The chain links TRBV30 to TRBJ1-6; possibly TRBD1 for D (5 bases). Trimming pared 3 bases from V and 8 bases from J, leaving 14 bases between. This CDR3 comprises 14 residues. CDR1 and CDR2 from the germline V gene are GTSNPN and SVGIG (reference sequence). The CDR3 is CAWSRDAEYSPLHF. In DNA form, the CDR3 reads TGTGCCTGGAGCAGGGACGCGGAGTATTCACCCCTCCACTTT.

The V gene is TRBV5-1, the J gene TRBJ2-3, with D maybe TRBD2 (5 bases). CDR3 length equals 16 residues. CDR1 SGHRS and CDR2 YFSETQ come from the germline V gene. V lost 4 bases and J lost 3, with 18 bases in between. Here the CDR3 reads CASSRADMPGTDTQYF. The CDR3, as DNA: TGCGCCAGCAGCCGGGCAGACATGCCGGGGACAGATACGCAGTATTTT.

Note on this clone: The sample carries other DNA sequences with the same CDR3. The chain combines TRBV2 with TRBJ2-2, with a tentative D call TRBD2 (7 bases). V was trimmed by 6 bases and J by 2 bases, leaving 10 bases between them. Germline loops: CDR1 SNHLY, CDR2 FYNNEI. This CDR3 has 14 amino acids. CDR3 DNA: TGTGCCAGCAGGGGGGGGCCTAACACCGGGGAGCTGTTTTTT. Protein: CASRGGPNTGELFF.

The chain employs TRBV29-1 and TRBJ1-1; D call uncertain. V was clipped by 7 bases and J by 1 base, with 16 bases between them. The CDR3 extends over 14 amino acids. The germline V gene encodes CDR1 SQVTM and CDR2 ANQGSEA. This CDR3 is CSGDPATGNTEAFF. The CDR3 bases are TGCAGCGGCGACCCCGCTACTGGGAACACTGAAGCTTTCTTT.

This rearrangement joins TRBV5-1 to TRBJ2-1, with D unresolved. CDR1 and CDR2 (germline): SGHRS, YFSETQ. V lost 0 bases, J lost 7 bases, and 11 bases lay in between. There are 14 residues in the CDR3. CDR3: CASSLVPGTNEQFF. In nucleotides, the CDR3 is TGCGCCAGCAGCTTGGTCCCAGGTACGAATGAGCAGTTCTTC. The full variable domain, its missing parts supplied by reference TRBV5-1 and TRBJ2-1, is KAGVTQTPRYLIKTRGQQVTLSCSPISGHRSVSWYQQTPGQGLQFLFEYFSETQRNKGNFPGRFSGRQFSNSRSEMNVSTLELGDSALYLCASSLVPGTNEQFFGPGTRLTVL.

The rearrangement links TRBV5-1 to TRBJ1-5; a possible D gene is TRBD1 (6 bases). Germline values: CDR1 SGHRS, CDR2 YFSETQ. V was shortened by 5 bases and J by 4 bases, with 10 bases between the two germline ends. The CDR3 covers 13 residues. The CDR3 loop is CASSQGPNQPQHF. CDR3 nucleotides: TGCGCCAGCAGTCAGGGGCCAAATCAGCCCCAGCATTTT. Supplemented by reference TRBV5-1 and TRBJ1-5, the full variable domain reads KAGVTQTPRYLIKTRGQQVTLSCSPISGHRSVSWYQQTPGQGLQFLFEYFSETQRNKGNFPGRFSGRQFSNSRSEMNVSTLELGDSALYLCASSQGPNQPQHFGDGTRLSIL.

The chain recombines TRBV5-1 with TRBJ2-3; D is uncertain. The CDR3 is made up of 15 amino acids. Germline CDR1 reads SGHRS; CDR2 reads YFSETQ. Deletions cut 0 bases from V and 4 bases from J, with 12 bases between. This CDR3 is CASSLEPAEPDTQYF. The DNA for the CDR3 is TGCGCCAGCAGCTTGGAGCCCGCCGAGCCAGATACGCAGTATTTT.

In this sample, this clone turned up a few times. The chain employs TRBV9 and TRBJ2-3, with D possibly being TRBD1 or TRBD2 (6 bases each). CDR1 and CDR2 from the germline V gene are SGDLS and YYNGEE. V was trimmed by 2 bases and J by 6 bases, leaving 10 bases between them. This CDR3 is 13 amino acids long. CDR3 amino acids: CASSVGGLDTQYF. CDR3 coding DNA: TGTGCCAGCAGCGTTGGGGGGCTCGATACGCAGTATTTT.

V is TRBV5-5 and J is TRBJ1-1, with unresolved D. Germline values: CDR1 SGHKS, CDR2 YYEKEE (reference sequence). This CDR3 has 15 residues. V was pared by 0 bases and J by 3 bases, with 12 bases between. The CDR3 nucleotides are TGTGCCAGCAGCTTGGCCCCTGCACAAGACACTGAAGCTTTCTTT. It is translated as CASSLAPAQDTEAFF. Full variable domain (outside the CDR3, taken from reference TRBV5-5 and TRBJ1-1): DAGVTQSPTHLIKTRGQQVTLRCSPISGHKSVSWYQQVLGQGPQFIFQYYEKEERGRGNFPDRFSARQFPNYSSELNVNALLLGDSALYLCASSLAPAQDTEAFFGQGTRLTVV.

This chain connects TRBV27 to TRBJ2-7; 10 bases align to TRBD2. Germline CDR1 MNHEY, CDR2 SMNVEV (reference sequence). The trim removed 3 bases at V and 1 base at J, leaving 3 bases unmatched. This CDR3 comprises 15 residues. The CDR3 DNA sequence: TGTGCCAGCAGTTTGGGACTAGCGCCTTCCTACGAGCAGTACTTC. Protein: CASSLGLAPSYEQYF.

CDR3 amino acids: CASSPRDSSYEQYF. In nucleotides, the CDR3 is TGTGCCAGCAGCCCCCGGGACAGCTCCTACGAGCAGTACTTC. This sequence joins TRBV3-1 (or the pseudogene TRBV3-2) and TRBJ2-7, with 7 bases lining up with TRBD1. The junction had 3 bases not matched to a gene; V was cut back by 4 bases and J by 0 bases. The CDR3 has 14 amino acids. Germline assignment: CDR1 LGHDT and CDR2 YNNKEL (reference sequence).

V usage is TRBV28 and J usage is TRBJ1-6, with D possibly matching TRBD1 (5 bases). Germline V gene data show CDR1 as MDHEN and CDR2 as SYDVKM. Trimming took 1 base from V and 7 from J, leaving 11 bases between them. This CDR3 region has 15 residues. CDR3 protein: CASSLFGQWNSPLHF. DNA for the CDR3: TGTGCCAGCAGTTTATTTGGACAATGGAATTCACCCCTCCACTTT.

This clone was found once. The V gene is TRBV27, the J gene TRBJ2-3, with a tentative D call TRBD1 (6 bases). The CDR3 contains 16 residues. Per the germline V gene, CDR1 is MNHEY and CDR2 is SMNVEV (reference sequence). V was trimmed by 4 bases and J by 5 bases, leaving 19 bases between them. The CDR3 region is CASSSPRITGIDTQYF. CDR3 coding DNA: TGTGCCAGCAGTTCCCCCCGGATTACAGGGATAGATACGCAGTATTTT.

The V and J genes are TRBV6-2 or TRBV6-3 and TRBJ2-7, with 8 positions matching TRBD1. Trimming at V came to 6 bases and at J to 5 bases, leaving 9 bases not matched to a gene. CDR3 length equals 14 residues. Germline assignment: CDR1 MNHEY and CDR2 SVGEGT. The CDR3, as DNA: TGTGCCAGCAGCCCCGGACAGGGCCGGAACGAGCAGTACTTC. Protein product: CASSPGQGRNEQYF.

The chain uses TRBV3-1 (or the pseudogene TRBV3-2) and TRBJ1-6, with D possibly matching TRBD1 (6 bases). The length of the CDR3 is 16 residues. V lost 0 bases and J 10 bases, leaving 16 bases between the germline ends. CDR1 LGHDT and CDR2 YNNKEL come from the germline V gene (reference sequence). The CDR3 sequence: CASSQDRVGAGSPLHF. The CDR3 nucleotides read TGTGCCAGCAGCCAAGATCGGGTGGGGGCAGGATCACCCCTCCACTTT.

This chain joins TRBV30 and TRBJ1-3; D not certain. The V and J ends lost 5 bases and 0 bases respectively, with 8 bases between them. Germline V CDR1 and CDR2: GTSNPN, SVGIG (reference sequence). The CDR3 runs 13 residues. Written as DNA, the CDR3 is TGTGCCTGGGGGGTCTCCTCTGGAAACACCATATATTTT. Translating it yields CAWGVSSGNTIYF.

The chain couples TRBV11-2 to TRBJ2-7; D unresolved. Trimming cost V 2 bases and J 0 bases, with 5 bases left between them. CDR3 length equals 13 residues. Germline values: CDR1 SGHAT, CDR2 FQNNGV. The CDR3 sequence is CASSLLISYEQYF. The CDR3 nucleotides are TGTGCCAGCAGCTTACTGATCTCCTACGAGCAGTACTTC.